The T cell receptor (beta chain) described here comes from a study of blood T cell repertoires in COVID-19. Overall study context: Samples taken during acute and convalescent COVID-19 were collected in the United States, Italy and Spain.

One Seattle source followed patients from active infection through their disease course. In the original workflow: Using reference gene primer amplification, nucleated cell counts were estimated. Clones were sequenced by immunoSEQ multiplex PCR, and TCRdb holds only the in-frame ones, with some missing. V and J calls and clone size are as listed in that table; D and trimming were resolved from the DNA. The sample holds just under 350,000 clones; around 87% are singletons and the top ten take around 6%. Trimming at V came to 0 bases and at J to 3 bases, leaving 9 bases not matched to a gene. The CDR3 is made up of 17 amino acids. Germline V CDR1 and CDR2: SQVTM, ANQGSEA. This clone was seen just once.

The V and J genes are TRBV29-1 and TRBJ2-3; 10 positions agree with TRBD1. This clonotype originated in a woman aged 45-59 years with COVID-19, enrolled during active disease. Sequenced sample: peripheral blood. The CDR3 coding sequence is TGCAGCGTTGAAGATTGGTCAGGGACAGGGGAGACAGATACGCAGTATTTT. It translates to CSVEDWSGTGETDTQYF.